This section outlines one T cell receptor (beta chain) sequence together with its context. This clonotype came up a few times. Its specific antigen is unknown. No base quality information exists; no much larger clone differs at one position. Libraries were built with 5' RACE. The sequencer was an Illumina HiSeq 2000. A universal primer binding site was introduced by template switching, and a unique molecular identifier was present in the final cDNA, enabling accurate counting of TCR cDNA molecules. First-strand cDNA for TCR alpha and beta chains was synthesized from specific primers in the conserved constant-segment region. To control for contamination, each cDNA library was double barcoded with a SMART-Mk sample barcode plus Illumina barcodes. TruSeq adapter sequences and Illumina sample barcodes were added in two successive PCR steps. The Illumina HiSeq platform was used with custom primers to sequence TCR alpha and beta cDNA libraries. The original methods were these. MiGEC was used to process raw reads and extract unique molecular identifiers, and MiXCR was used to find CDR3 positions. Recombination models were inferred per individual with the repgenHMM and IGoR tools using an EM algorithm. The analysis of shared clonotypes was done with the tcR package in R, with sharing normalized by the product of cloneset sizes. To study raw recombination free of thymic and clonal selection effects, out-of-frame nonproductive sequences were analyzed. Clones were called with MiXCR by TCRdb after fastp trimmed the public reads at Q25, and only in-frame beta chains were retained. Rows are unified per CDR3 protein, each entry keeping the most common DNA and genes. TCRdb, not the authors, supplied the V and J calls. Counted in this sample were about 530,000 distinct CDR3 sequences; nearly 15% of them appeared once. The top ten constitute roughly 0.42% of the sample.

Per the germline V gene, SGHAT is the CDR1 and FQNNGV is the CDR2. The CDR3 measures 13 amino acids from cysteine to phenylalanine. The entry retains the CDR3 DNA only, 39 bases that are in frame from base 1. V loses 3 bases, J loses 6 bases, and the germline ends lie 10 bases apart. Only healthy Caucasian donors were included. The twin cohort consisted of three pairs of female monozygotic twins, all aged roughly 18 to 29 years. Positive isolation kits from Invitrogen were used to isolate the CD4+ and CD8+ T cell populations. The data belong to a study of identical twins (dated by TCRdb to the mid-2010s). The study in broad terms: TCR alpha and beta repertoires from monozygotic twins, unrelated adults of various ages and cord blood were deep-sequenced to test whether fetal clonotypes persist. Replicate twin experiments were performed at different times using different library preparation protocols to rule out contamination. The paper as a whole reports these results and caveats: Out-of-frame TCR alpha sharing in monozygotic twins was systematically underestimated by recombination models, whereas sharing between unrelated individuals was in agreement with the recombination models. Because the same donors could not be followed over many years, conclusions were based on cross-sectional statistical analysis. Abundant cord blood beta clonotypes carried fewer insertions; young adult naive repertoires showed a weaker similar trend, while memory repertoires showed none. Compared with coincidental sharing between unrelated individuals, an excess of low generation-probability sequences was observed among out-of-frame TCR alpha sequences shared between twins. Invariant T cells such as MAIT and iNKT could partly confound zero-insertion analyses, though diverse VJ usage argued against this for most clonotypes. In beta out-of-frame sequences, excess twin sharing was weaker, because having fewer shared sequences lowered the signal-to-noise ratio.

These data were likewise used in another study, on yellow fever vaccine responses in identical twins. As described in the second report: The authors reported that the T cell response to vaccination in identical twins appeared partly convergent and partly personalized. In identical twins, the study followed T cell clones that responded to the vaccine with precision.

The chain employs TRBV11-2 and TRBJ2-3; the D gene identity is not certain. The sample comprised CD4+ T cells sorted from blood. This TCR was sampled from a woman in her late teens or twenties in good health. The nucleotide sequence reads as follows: TGTGCCAGCAGCTTTCAGCTTGCGGATACGCAGTATTTT. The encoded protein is CASSFQLADTQYF.